This T cell receptor beta chain comes out of a study of regulatory T cells in long-lasting Graves disease. Study findings and constraints: Comparison showed that persistent patients shared more public clonotypes (fewer than 3,000) than new patients (roughly 970). With a small sample size, accuracy may have been reduced.

Stated time point: persistent/refractory GD, antithyroid drugs over 5 years with positive TRAb. Scientists built the TCR library using RNA that was extracted from PBMCs. Arm-PCR of CDR3 regions and iRepertoire HTBI primers were used to build TCR beta libraries. TCRdb passed the multiplex PCR reads through MiXCR, listing each CDR3 protein once. The table has more than 350,000 distinct CDR3 sequences, roughly a fifth seen once; the top ten hold approximately 15%. This clonotype was found many times. Its matching antigen is unknown. Germline V CDR1 and CDR2: DFQATT, SNEGSKA (reference sequence). Trimming left V 4 bases short and J 4 bases short, with 13 bases between. This CDR3 is built from 13 residues.

Sequences were derived from peripheral blood mononuclear cells (PBMCs), sampled when the disease was refractory, from a patient treated with antithyroid drugs. The J gene is TRBJ2-5, the V gene TRBV20-1, with D maybe TRBD1 (5 bases). This TCR derives from a female donor with Graves disease. CDR3 DNA sequence: TGCAGTGCTATCCGAAGGGGAAGAGAGACCCAGTACTTC. Translated: CSAIRRGRETQYF.